The subject of this entry is one TCR beta chain. What it recognizes is unknown. These data come from a study of breast tumors, draining lymph nodes, adjacent tissues. The CDR3 extends over 17 amino acids. Between the trimmed V and J ends, which lost 3 bases and 0 bases, there was a span of 16 bases. Germline V CDR1 and CDR2: LNHNV, YYDKDF (reference sequence). One entry per CDR3 protein, called by TCRdb with MiXCR from the multiplex PCR reads. Of 13,000 to 15,000 distinct CDR3 sequences detected, around 47% appear once; the ten largest clones hold under 30%. Findings of the study overall: Tumor TCR diversity was below lymph nodes but above nontumor tissue. Luminal-like breast cancer showed significantly higher tumor–nontumor repertoire similarity than basal-like.

The sequence came from a female donor with breast cancer. Some clones in this sample may be carry-over from other donors' samples. Sequenced input: tumor-adjacent breast tissue. The chain links TRBV15 to TRBJ2-3, with D maybe TRBD2 (6 bases). CDR3 sequence reads: CATSRVLGEASTDTQYF. The CDR3 bases are TGTGCCACCAGCAGGGTTTTAGGGGAGGCTAGCACAGATACGCAGTATTTT.